This TCR beta chain was recorded in a study of shared clonotypes between healthy human individuals. On the study more broadly: Plates per donor: three CD4 naive, three CD4 memory, two CD8 naive, one CD8 memory.

Methods used by the authors: Filtering of immunoSEQ junctional sequences could not match full-length read filtering. The protocol was immunoSEQ multiplex PCR, while the TCRdb copy is restricted to in-frame clones and leaves out a portion. The V and J calls and clone size come from that table; D and trimming were worked out from the DNA. The sample yields fewer than 2.5 million clones, under 95% seen once. About this clone itself: As yet, its antigen is unknown.

CDR1 and CDR2 (germline): SNHLY, FYNNEI. Trimming removed 2 bases at V and 2 bases at J, with 10 bases between. The CDR3 is made up of 14 amino acids. Whole-study results and caveats: Naive CD4 clonotypes overlapped across a handful of donors at about 5.2%. The sole specimen, blood, was sampled, and tissue repertoires likely differ.

The rearrangement uses TRBV2 and TRBJ2-7; D possibly corresponds to TRBD2 (5 bases). The sequenced sample was naive CD4+ T cells from PBMCs. The subset is: CD45RA+ positively selected. This sequence originates from a man younger than 35 in good health. Some clones in this sample may be carry-over from other donors' samples. CDR3 bases: TGTGCCAGCAGTGAAAGGACTCCTGCCTACGAGCAGTACTTC. This codes for CASSERTPAYEQYF.